Following are 9 T cell receptor beta chains from one sample sequenced in a study of OX40 agonist ivuxolimab in advanced cancers. Sequencing used immunoSEQ multiplex PCR; TCRdb keeps in-frame clones, though not all of them. The sample shows 98,000 or so clones, around 85% of them seen only once. The sample consisted of CD4+ or CD8+ T cells sorted from blood, taken in a trial of the OX40 agonist ivuxolimab. The receptors were sampled from an adult with an advanced solid tumor such as melanoma, head and neck, liver or kidney cancer.

This chain uses TRBV19 with TRBJ1-3, with a tentative D call TRBD1 (5 bases). The germline V gene has CDR1 LNHDA and CDR2 SQIVND (reference sequence). V was cut by 2 bases and J by 5 bases, with 7 bases left in between. This CDR3 comprises 13 residues. CDR3: CASSINRRNTIYF. The CDR3 nucleotides read TGTGCCAGTAGTATAAACAGGAGAAACACCATATATTTT.

The chain employs TRBV11-2 and TRBJ2-2; no firm D call. The V and J ends lost 0 bases and 7 bases respectively, with 6 bases between them. Germline lookup yields CDR1 SGHAT and CDR2 FQNNGV. CDR3 length equals 13 residues. The DNA of the CDR3 is TGTGCCAGCAGCTTAGATCTAGTCGGGGAGCTGTTTTTT. This encodes CASSLDLVGELFF. The full variable domain, completed using reference TRBV11-2 and TRBJ2-2, is EAGVAQSPRYKIIEKRQSVAFWCNPISGHATLYWYQQILGQGPKLLIQFQNNGVVDDSQLPKDRFSAERLKGVDSTLKIQPAKLEDSAVYLCASSLDLVGELFFGEGSRLTVL.

This sequence joins TRBV6-5 and TRBJ2-3, with D perhaps TRBD2 (6 bases). There are 15 residues in the CDR3. From germline, CDR1 is MNHEY and CDR2 SVGAGI. Trimming took off 7 bases at V and 1 base at J, with 15 bases between the two ends. The chain's CDR3 is CASTDWSGGTDTQYF. The CDR3 bases are TGTGCCAGCACCGACTGGTCGGGGGGCACAGATACGCAGTATTTT.

The chain uses TRBV11-2 and TRBJ2-7, with no clear D. V was pared by 5 bases and J by 1 base, with 12 bases between. CDR1 and CDR2 from the germline V gene are SGHAT and FQNNGV. The CDR3 extends over 14 amino acids. The DNA for the CDR3 is TGTGCCAGCAGCCCACGACCGAATTCCTACGAGCAGTACTTC. Amino acids: CASSPRPNSYEQYF.

The V and J genes are TRBV7-3 and TRBJ2-1, with 13 bases that match TRBD2. CDR1 is SGHTA, CDR2 FQGTGA, per germline. The CDR3 length is 16 residues. Unmatched junction bases numbered 2, after V lost 6 bases and J lost 0 bases. DNA of the CDR3: TGTGCCAGCAGTTGGACTAGCGGGAGCTCCTACAATGAGCAGTTCTTC. It translates to CASSWTSGSSYNEQFF.

The V call is TRBV6-5, the J call TRBJ1-4; TRBD1 aligns across 8 bases. Germline lookup yields CDR1 MNHEY and CDR2 SVGAGI. V trimming: 5 bases; J trimming: 5 bases; junction bases outside the gene matches: 4. The CDR3 is 14 residues long. CDR3 protein: CASSGRTGNEKLFF. In nucleotides, the CDR3 is TGTGCCAGCAGTGGGCGGACAGGGAATGAAAAACTGTTTTTT.

V gene TRBV12-5 combines with J gene TRBJ2-2; no clear D gene. Trimming removed 5 bases at V and 3 bases at J, with 4 bases between. CDR1 and CDR2 (germline): LGHNT, FRNRAP. The CDR3 contains 12 residues. The CDR3 reads CASGPHTGELFF. CDR3 DNA sequence: TGTGCTAGTGGTCCGCACACCGGGGAGCTGTTTTTT.

CDR3: CSTRGADTQYF. The CDR3 DNA sequence: TGCAGTACCCGGGGGGCAGATACGCAGTATTTT. V is TRBV20-1 and J is TRBJ2-3; 7 bases agree with TRBD2. This CDR3 has 11 residues. Per the germline V gene, CDR1 is DFQATT and CDR2 is SNEGSKA (reference sequence). V lost 8 bases to trimming and J lost 4 bases; unmatched junction nucleotides: 3.

This clone occurred a few times. The rearrangement uses TRBV5-6 and TRBJ1-2, with 9 bases fitting TRBD1. Trimming at V came to 3 bases and at J to 8 bases, leaving 5 bases not matched to a gene. The CDR3 sequence is 13 residues long. CDR1 SGHDT and CDR2 YYEEEE come from the germline V gene. CDR3 amino acids: CASSSTGGGGYTF. Written as DNA, the CDR3 is TGTGCCAGCAGCTCTACAGGGGGCGGGGGCTACACCTTC.